The 16 T cell receptor beta chains given below trace back to one sample, sequenced in a study of T cell repertoires in cytomegalovirus infection. TCRdb fed the reads into MiXCR, producing one record per CDR3 protein. The profile shows around 270,000 distinct CDR3 sequences, 9.1% of them singletons. The sequencing sample was made of PBMCs. Receptors originate from a human donor in good health (CMV status not recorded). Some clones in this sample may be carry-over from other donors' samples.

Ten or more counts support this clonotype. V usage is TRBV7-9 and J usage is TRBJ1-1, with D perhaps matching TRBD1 (5 bases). Germline CDR1 is SEHNR and CDR2 is FQNEAQ (reference sequence). V was clipped by 5 bases and J by 4 bases, with 17 bases between them. The CDR3 sequence is 15 residues long. The CDR3 DNA reads as TGTGCCAGCAGCCCCTGGGACCTCACATCCACTGAAGCTTTCTTT. This sequence encodes CASSPWDLTSTEAFF. The full variable domain, in which reference TRBV7-9 and TRBJ1-1 provide the parts outside the CDR3, is DTGVSQNPRHKITKRGQNVTFRCDPISEHNRLYWYRQTLGQGPEFLTYFQNEAQLEKSRLLSDRFSAERPKGSFSTLEIQRTEQGDSAMYLCASSPWDLTSTEAFFGQGTRLTVV.

This clonotype was seen repeatedly, ten times or more. CDR3 protein: CASSRQGGNTGELFF. DNA of the CDR3: TGTGCCAGCAGTCGACAGGGGGGGAACACCGGGGAGCTGTTTTTT. The chain employs TRBV7-2 and TRBJ2-2; TRBD1 aligns across 9 bases. Germline CDR1 reads SGHTA; CDR2 reads FQGNSA. This CDR3 comprises 15 residues. J lost 1 base, V lost 6 bases, and 3 bases had no gene match.

The chain is built from TRBV6-2 or TRBV6-3 and TRBJ1-1; possible D gene TRBD1, 6 bases. This CDR3 is 15 amino acids long. The V end was cut by 6 bases, the J end by 1 base, with 15 bases between. Per germline, CDR1 MNHEY and CDR2 SVGEGT. The chain's CDR3 is CASSQPTGSNTEAFF. In DNA form, the CDR3 reads TGTGCCAGCAGCCAGCCGACAGGATCGAACACTGAAGCTTTCTTT.

This clonotype occurred many times. This chain uses TRBV4-1 with TRBJ1-4; D is uncertain. Trimming cost V 0 bases and J 15 bases, with 11 bases left between them. Germline CDR1 and CDR2: MGHRA and YSYEKL. CDR3 length equals 12 residues. CDR3 residues: CASSQDGPQMFF. The DNA for the CDR3 is TGCGCCAGCAGCCAAGATGGGCCCCAGATGTTTTTT.

This clonotype was seen ten or more times. V usage is TRBV7-2 and J usage is TRBJ2-1; TRBD2 aligns across 7 bases. The CDR3 runs 13 residues. CDR1 is SGHTA and CDR2 is FQGNSA in the germline V gene. The CDR3 protein is CASGRELANEQFF. The CDR3 DNA reads TGTGCATCCGGGCGGGAGTTGGCCAATGAGCAGTTCTTC.

In this sample, this clonotype turned up many times. The chain recombines TRBV7-2 with TRBJ1-2, with a weak D call TRBD1 (6 bases). CDR3 length: 14 residues. Germline-derived CDR1 and CDR2 are SGHTA and FQGNSA. V lost 5 bases and J lost 6, with 16 bases in between. The CDR3 region has the DNA TGTGCCAGCAGCGACCGAAGGGGGTCCGATGGCTACACCTTC. Amino acid sequence: CASSDRRGSDGYTF.

This clonotype was seen many times. The CDR3 protein is CASSFQGSYEQYF. The CDR3 DNA follows: TGTGCCAGCAGCTTCCAGGGCTCCTACGAGCAGTACTTC. This sequence joins TRBV7-2 and TRBJ2-7, with D tentatively TRBD1 (5 bases). Between the trimmed V and J ends, which lost 3 bases and 0 bases, there was a span of 6 bases. Germline CDR1 reads SGHTA; CDR2 reads FQGNSA. The CDR3 totals 13 residues.

This clonotype was observed at least ten times. The chain uses TRBV12-3 or TRBV12-4 and TRBJ1-6, with D unresolved. This CDR3 is 13 amino acids long. The V gene lost 5 bases and the J gene lost 9 bases, with 11 bases spanning the gap. Written as DNA, the CDR3 is TGTGCCAGCAGTGTATCCATGGGTTCACCCCTCCACTTT. Translation: CASSVSMGSPLHF.

This chain uses TRBV5-1 with TRBJ2-3; 8 positions match TRBD2. The CDR3 contains 13 residues. Germline CDR1 is SGHRS and CDR2 is YFSETQ. Trimming at V came to 5 bases and at J to 4 bases, leaving 3 bases not matched to a gene. CDR3 sequence (DNA): TGCGCCAGCAGAATCGGGGGGGCAGATACGCAGTATTTT. It translates to CASRIGGADTQYF.

The gene calls are TRBV12-3 or TRBV12-4 and TRBJ1-2; 9 nucleotides align to TRBD1. This CDR3 is 14 amino acids long. J was trimmed by 4 bases and V by 6 bases; bases with no gene match: 6. In nucleotides, the CDR3 is TGTGCCAGCAGGGGACAGGGTACCGGCTATGGCTACACCTTC. Translation gives CASRGQGTGYGYTF.

The chain uses TRBV6-2 or TRBV6-3 and TRBJ1-5; no clear D. The CDR3 runs 17 residues. With 2 bases removed from V and 0 bases from J, the gap between germline ends came to 14 bases. The germline V gene encodes CDR1 MNHEY and CDR2 SVGEGT. CDR3 coding DNA: TGTGCCAGCAGTTACCCTCACACTGACAATAGCAATCAGCCCCAGCATTTT. Its translation is CASSYPHTDNSNQPQHF.

This clonotype was counted ten times or more. The chain joins TRBV19 to TRBJ1-6, with 10 nucleotides matching TRBD1. Germline V gene sequence: CDR1 LNHDA, CDR2 SQIVND (reference sequence). V lost 5 bases and J lost 3; bases outside the gene matches: 4. This CDR3 spans 16 amino acids. The DNA of the CDR3 is TGTGCCAGTAGTCCTAGGACAGGGGGCTATAATTCACCCCTCCACTTT. Translation gives CASSPRTGGYNSPLHF.

This sequence joins TRBV29-1 and TRBJ2-3; TRBD1 aligns across 7 bases. The V segment lost 7 bases and the J segment 4 bases; nucleotides outside the gene matches: 5. CDR1 and CDR2 from the germline V gene are SQVTM and ANQGSEA. CDR3 length equals 12 residues. The CDR3: CSGRQGADTQYF. The CDR3 nucleotides read TGCAGCGGACGACAGGGCGCAGATACGCAGTATTTT.

This chain uses TRBV29-1 with TRBJ2-7; D perhaps matches TRBD1 (6 bases). Germline lookup yields CDR1 SQVTM and CDR2 ANQGSEA. V lost 3 bases, J lost 5 bases, and 11 bases lay in between. The CDR3 spans 12 residues. DNA of the CDR3: TGCAGCGTTGACGGCAGGGGCAACGAGCAGTACTTC. It yields the protein CSVDGRGNEQYF.

This clonotype was counted many times. V and J are TRBV6-5 and TRBJ1-2, with D possibly matching TRBD1 (5 bases). Trimming shortened V by 2 bases and J by 3 bases, and 16 bases separated the two germline ends. Germline lookup yields CDR1 MNHEY and CDR2 SVGAGI. The CDR3 is 16 residues long. The CDR3 loop reads CASSYNPLGEHYGYTF. CDR3 nucleotides: TGTGCCAGCAGTTACAATCCGTTAGGGGAACACTATGGCTACACCTTC.

This clonotype was observed many times. The rearrangement uses TRBV20-1 and TRBJ1-5; the D gene is possibly TRBD1 (6 bases). Germline CDR1 reads DFQATT; CDR2 reads SNEGSKA (reference sequence). The germline V and J ends were trimmed by 5 bases and 1 base, with 18 bases remaining between them. This CDR3 has 16 amino acids. CDR3 in amino acids: CSALPAGGESNQPQHF. The CDR3, as DNA: TGCAGTGCTCTCCCCGCGGGGGGCGAGAGCAATCAGCCCCAGCATTTT.